These 7 T cell receptor beta chains originate from one sample sequenced in a study of blood T cell repertoires in COVID-19. Clones were read by immunoSEQ multiplex PCR, and TCRdb kept only the in-frame ones, dropping some. Of approximately 300,000 clones listed, 90% are singletons. Sequenced input: peripheral blood. The receptors originated from a woman aged 35 to 49 with COVID-19, enrolled during active disease.

V is TRBV19 and J is TRBJ1-5, with a tentative D call TRBD1 (5 bases). Deletions cut 7 bases from V and 3 bases from J, with 16 bases between. The CDR3 covers 15 residues. In germline, CDR1 is LNHDA, CDR2 SQIVND (reference sequence). CDR3 sequence reads: CASNPRTSNNQPQHF. CDR3 bases: TGTGCCAGTAACCCTAGGACAAGCAACAATCAGCCCCAGCATTTT.

The gene calls are TRBV4-3 and TRBJ1-2; possible D gene TRBD1, 6 bases. This CDR3 comprises 15 residues. With 4 bases removed from V and 6 bases from J, the gap between germline ends came to 18 bases. CDR1 LGHNA and CDR2 YSLEER come from the germline V gene. Written as DNA, the CDR3 is TGCGCCAGCAGCCCCTGGCTTGCAGGGGAACATGGCTACACCTTC. This translates into CASSPWLAGEHGYTF.

This clone was counted a single time. CDR3 DNA sequence: TGTGCCTGGAGTGAAGGACATAATCAGCCCCAGCATTTT. This gives the protein CAWSEGHNQPQHF. The genes are TRBV30 and TRBJ1-5; possibly TRBD1 for D (5 bases). Germline values: CDR1 GTSNPN, CDR2 SVGIG (reference sequence). Trimming shortened V by 1 base and J by 4 bases, and 8 bases separated the two germline ends. CDR3 length equals 13 residues.

The chain combines TRBV6-5 with TRBJ1-2; the D is unclear. CDR1 and CDR2 from the germline V gene are MNHEY and SVGAGI. Trimming removed 3 bases from V and 3 bases from J, with 11 bases in between. CDR3 size: 14 residues. CDR3 in DNA: TGTGCCAGCAGTTATGTGGCCCGGGACTATGGCTACACCTTC. Translating it yields CASSYVARDYGYTF.

In regard to this clone: The junction does not match germline at one end; this may be a read error. This chain connects TRBV7-7 to TRBJ2-1; 7 nucleotides match TRBD2. CDR1 and CDR2 from the germline V gene are SSHAT and FNYEAQ (reference sequence). The CDR3 extends over 15 amino acids. Here the CDR3 reads CASSSGLDSYNEQFF. For the CDR3, the DNA is TGTGCTAGCAGCTCCGGACTAGACTCCTACAATGAGCAGTTCTTC.

The chain has TRBV5-1 and TRBJ1-1, with 9 bases lining up with TRBD1. The CDR3 spans 16 residues. The trim removed 6 bases at V and 4 bases at J, leaving 13 bases unmatched. Germline V gives CDR1 SGHRS, CDR2 YFSETQ. CDR3 sequence (DNA): TGCGCCAGCACCGCCGGGACAGGGAATCGGGGCACTGAAGCTTTCTTT. Its protein is CASTAGTGNRGTEAFF.

This rearrangement joins TRBV7-2 to TRBJ2-7, with 11 bases fitting TRBD2. Germline V gene sequence: CDR1 SGHTA, CDR2 FQGNSA. J gave up 5 bases and V 0 bases, and 6 bases lay outside the gene matches. The CDR3 length is 16 residues. The CDR3, as DNA: TGTGCCAGCAGCTTAGCTAGCGGGGGGGGCCAAGACGAGCAGTACTTC. Translation: CASSLASGGGQDEQYF. Supplemented by reference TRBV7-2 and TRBJ2-7, the full variable domain reads GAGVSQSPSNKVTEKGKDVELRCDPISGHTALYWYRQSLGQGLEFLIYFQGNSAPDKSGLPSDRFSAERTGGSVSTLTIQRTQQEDSAVYLCASSLASGGGQDEQYFGPGTRLTVT.